This record covers a single T cell receptor beta chain. Its antigen is undetermined. With 2 bases removed from V and 4 bases from J, the gap between germline ends came to 11 bases. CDR1 is SEHNR and CDR2 is FQNEAQ in the germline V gene (reference sequence). The CDR3 runs to 14 residues. The library was built from approximately 400 ng RNA with molecular barcoded adaptors for alpha/delta and beta/gamma chains. TCRdb re-called the reads through MiXCR, storing one row per CDR3 protein. The profile covers tens of thousands of distinct CDR3 sequences, with roughly 19% appearing a single time and roughly 15% taken by the ten largest. The data originate from a study of read filtering for tumor transcriptome and immune sequencing. Across the study: 8 or 9 patients were R-ISS I, 16 were R-ISS II, roughly seven were R-ISS III. Transcriptome libraries were built from DNase-treated RNA. Study-wide results and caveats: This fraction held mixed bone marrow immune cells after CD138-negative sorting.

This TCR came from a donor over 35 with multiple myeloma. The chain combines TRBV7-9 with TRBJ1-1; D is unclear. Source material: a population of CD138-negative cells sorted from bone marrow. DNA of the CDR3: TGTGCCAGCAGCTTATACGGGGAAGGCACTGAAGCTTTCTTT. Translating gives CASSLYGEGTEAFF.